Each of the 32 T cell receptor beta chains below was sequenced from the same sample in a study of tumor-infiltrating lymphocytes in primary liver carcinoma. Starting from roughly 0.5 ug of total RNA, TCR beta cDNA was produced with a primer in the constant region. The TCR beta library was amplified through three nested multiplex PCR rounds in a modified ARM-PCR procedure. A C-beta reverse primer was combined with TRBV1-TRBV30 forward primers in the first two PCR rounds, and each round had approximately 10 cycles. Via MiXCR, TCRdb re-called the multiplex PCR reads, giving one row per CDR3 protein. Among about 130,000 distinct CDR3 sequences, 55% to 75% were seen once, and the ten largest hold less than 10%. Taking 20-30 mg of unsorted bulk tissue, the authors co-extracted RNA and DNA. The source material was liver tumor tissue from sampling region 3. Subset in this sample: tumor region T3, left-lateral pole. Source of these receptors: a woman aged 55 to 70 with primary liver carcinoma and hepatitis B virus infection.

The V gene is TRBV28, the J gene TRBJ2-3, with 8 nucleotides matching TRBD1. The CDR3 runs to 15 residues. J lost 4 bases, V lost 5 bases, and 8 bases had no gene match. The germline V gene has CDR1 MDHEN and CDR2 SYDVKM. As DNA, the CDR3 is TGTGCCAGCAGTCCCGACAGGGGTTTTTCAGATACGCAGTATTTT. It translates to CASSPDRGFSDTQYF.

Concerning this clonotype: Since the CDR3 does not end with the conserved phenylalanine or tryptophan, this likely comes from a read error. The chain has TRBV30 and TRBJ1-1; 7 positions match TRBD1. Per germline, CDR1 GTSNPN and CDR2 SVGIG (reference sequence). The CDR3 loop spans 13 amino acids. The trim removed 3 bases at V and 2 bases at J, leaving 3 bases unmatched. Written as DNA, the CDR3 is TGTGCCTGGAGAAGACAGGGAAACACTGAAGCTTTCTCT. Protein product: CAWRRQGNTEAFS.

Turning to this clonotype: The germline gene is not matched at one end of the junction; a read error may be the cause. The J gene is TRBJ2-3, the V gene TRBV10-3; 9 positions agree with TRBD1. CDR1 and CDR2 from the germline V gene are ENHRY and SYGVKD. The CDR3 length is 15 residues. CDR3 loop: CAISAGTGSTDRQYF. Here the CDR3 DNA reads TGTGCCATCAGTGCCGGGACAGGGAGCACAGATAGGCAGTATTTT.

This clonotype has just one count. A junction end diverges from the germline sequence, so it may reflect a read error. CDR3 sequence reads: CASSPTLAGRTDALF. The CDR3 coding sequence is TGTGCCAGCAGTCCGACACTTGCGGGGAGAACTGATGCTCTCTTT. This chain links TRBV6-6 with TRBJ1-1; D is unresolved. The CDR3 is 15 residues long. Germline lookup yields CDR1 MNHNY and CDR2 SVGAGI (reference sequence).

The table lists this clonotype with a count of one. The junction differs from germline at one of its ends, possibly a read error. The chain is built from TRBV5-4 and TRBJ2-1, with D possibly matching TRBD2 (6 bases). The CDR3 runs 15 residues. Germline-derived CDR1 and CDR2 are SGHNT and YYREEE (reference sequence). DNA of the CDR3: TGTGCCAGCAGCTTGGATAACGGGAGCTTTAATGGGCAGTTCTTC. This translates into CASSLDNGSFNGQFF.

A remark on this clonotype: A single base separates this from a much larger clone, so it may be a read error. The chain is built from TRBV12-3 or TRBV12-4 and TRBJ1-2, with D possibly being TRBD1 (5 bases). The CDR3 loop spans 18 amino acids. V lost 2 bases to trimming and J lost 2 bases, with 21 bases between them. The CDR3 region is CASSLFPPPGGTNYGYTF. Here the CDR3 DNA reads TGTGCCAGCAGTTTATTCCCCCCCCCGGGGGGGACGAACTATGGCTACACCTTC.

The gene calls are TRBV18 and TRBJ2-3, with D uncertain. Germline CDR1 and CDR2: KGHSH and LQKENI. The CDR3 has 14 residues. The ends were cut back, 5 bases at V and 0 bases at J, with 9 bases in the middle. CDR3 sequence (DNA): TGTGCCAGCTCAACCCGTCCTAGCACAGATACGCAGTATTTT. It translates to CASSTRPSTDTQYF.

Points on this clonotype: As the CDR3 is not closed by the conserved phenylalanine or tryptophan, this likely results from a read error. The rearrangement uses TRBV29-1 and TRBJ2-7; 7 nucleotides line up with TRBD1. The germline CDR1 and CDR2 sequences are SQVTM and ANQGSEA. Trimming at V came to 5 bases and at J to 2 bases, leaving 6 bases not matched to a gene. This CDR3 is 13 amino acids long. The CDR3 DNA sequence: TGCAGCGTTTCGGACAGGTGTGCCTACGAGCAGTACTAC. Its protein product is CSVSDRCAYEQYY.

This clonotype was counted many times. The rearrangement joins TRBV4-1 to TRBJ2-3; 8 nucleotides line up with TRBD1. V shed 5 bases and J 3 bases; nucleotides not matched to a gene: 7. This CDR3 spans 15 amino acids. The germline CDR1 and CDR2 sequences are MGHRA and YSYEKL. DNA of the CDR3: TGCGCCAGCAGCGCCGGGACAGGCACGACAGATACGCAGTATTTT. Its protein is CASSAGTGTTDTQYF.

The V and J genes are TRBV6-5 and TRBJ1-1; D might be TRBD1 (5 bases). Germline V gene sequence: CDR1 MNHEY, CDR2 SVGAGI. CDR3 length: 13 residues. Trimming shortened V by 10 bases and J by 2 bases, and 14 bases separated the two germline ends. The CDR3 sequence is CANNPGVNTEAFF. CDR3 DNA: TGTGCCAACAACCCGGGGGTAAACACTGAAGCTTTCTTT.

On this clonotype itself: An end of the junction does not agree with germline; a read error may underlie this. In nucleotides, the CDR3 is TGTGGCATCAGTGAATCACAGGGTTTAGACAATGAAACTTTCTTT. Encoded protein: CGISESQGLDNETFF. This chain uses TRBV10-3 with TRBJ1-1, with D maybe TRBD1 (6 bases). The germline gives CDR1 ENHRY, CDR2 SYGVKD. There are 15 residues in the CDR3.

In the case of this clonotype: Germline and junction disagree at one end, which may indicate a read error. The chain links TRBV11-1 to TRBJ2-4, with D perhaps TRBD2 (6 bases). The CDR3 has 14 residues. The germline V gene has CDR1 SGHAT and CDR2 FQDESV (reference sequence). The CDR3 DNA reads TGTGACAGCAGCTTAGTCAGCTGGGAGGCCATTCAGTACTTC. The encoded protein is CDSSLVSWEAIQYF.

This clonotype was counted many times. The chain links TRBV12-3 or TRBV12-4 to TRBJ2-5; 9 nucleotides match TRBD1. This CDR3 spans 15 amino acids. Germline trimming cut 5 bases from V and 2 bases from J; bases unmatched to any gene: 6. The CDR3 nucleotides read TGTGCCAGCAGTGATGCCGGGACAGGGCAAGAGACCCAGTACTTC. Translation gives CASSDAGTGQETQYF.

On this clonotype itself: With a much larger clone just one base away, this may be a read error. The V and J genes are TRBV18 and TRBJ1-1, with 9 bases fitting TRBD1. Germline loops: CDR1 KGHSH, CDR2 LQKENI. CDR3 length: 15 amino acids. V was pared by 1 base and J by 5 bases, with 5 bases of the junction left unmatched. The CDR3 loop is CASSPRTGAETEAFF. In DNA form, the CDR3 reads TGTGCCAGCTCACCACGGACAGGGGCGGAAACTGAAGCTTTCTTT.

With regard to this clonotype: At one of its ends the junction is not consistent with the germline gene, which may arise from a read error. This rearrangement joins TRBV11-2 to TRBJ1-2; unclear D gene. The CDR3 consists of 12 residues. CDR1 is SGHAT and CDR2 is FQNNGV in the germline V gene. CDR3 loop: CASSLDSVGYTF. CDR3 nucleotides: TGTGCTAGCAGCTTAGATAGCGTGGGCTACACCTTC.

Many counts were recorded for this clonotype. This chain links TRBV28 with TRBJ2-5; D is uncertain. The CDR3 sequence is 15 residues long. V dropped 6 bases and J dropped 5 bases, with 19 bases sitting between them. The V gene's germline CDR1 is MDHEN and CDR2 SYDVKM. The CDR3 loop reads CASRAQKGLTETQYF. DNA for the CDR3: TGTGCCAGCAGAGCCCAGAAAGGGTTGACGGAGACCCAGTACTTC.

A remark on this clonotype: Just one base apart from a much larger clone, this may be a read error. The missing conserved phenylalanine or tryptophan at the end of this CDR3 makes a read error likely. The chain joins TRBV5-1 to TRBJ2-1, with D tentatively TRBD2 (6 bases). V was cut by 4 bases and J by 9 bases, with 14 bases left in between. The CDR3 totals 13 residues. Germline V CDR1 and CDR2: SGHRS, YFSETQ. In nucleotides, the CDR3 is TGCGCCAGCAGCCGGGACTGGGGTAGTGAGCAGTTCTCC. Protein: CASSRDWGSEQFS.

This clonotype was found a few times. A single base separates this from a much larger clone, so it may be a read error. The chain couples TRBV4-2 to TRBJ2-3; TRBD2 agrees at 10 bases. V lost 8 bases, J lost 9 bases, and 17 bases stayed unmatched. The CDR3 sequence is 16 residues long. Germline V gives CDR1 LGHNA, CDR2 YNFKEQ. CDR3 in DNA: TGTGCCAGCGGCACTACCCGGACTAGCGGACTTAACACGCAGTATTTT. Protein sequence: CASGTTRTSGLNTQYF.

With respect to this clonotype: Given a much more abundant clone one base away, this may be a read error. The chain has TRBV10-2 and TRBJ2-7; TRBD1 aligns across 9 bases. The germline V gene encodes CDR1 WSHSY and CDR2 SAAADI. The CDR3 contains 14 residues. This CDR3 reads CASNELGQGYEQYF. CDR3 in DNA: TGCGCCAGCAATGAGCTGGGACAGGGATACGAGCAGTACTTC.

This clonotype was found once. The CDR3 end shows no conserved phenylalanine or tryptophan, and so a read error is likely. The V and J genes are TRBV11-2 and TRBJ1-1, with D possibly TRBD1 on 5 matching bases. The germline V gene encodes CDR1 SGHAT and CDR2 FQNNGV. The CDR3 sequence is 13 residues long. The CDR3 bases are TGTGACAGCAGCCCAGGGTATCACACTGAAGCTTTCCTT. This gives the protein CDSSPGYHTEAFL.

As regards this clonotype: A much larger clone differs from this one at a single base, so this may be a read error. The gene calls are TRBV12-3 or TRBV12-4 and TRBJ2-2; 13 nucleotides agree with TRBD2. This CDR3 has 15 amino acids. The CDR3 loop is CASTPTSGGAGELSF. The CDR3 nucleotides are TGTGCCAGCACTCCAACTAGCGGGGGGGCCGGGGAGCTGTCTTTT.

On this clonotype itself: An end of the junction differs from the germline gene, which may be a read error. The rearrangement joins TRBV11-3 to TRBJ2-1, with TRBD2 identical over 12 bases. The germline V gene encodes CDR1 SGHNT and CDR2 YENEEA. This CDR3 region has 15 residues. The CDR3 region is CASNLGTSGCLEQFF. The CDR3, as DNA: TGTGCCAGCAACTTAGGGACTAGCGGGTGTCTCGAGCAGTTCTTC.

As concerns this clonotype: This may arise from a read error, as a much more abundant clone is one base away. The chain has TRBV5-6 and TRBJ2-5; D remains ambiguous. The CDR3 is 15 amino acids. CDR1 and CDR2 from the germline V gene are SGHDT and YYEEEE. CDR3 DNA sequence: TGTCCCAGCAGCTTGTATGGGGTGGGAAAAGAGACCCAGTACTTC. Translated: CPSSLYGVGKETQYF.

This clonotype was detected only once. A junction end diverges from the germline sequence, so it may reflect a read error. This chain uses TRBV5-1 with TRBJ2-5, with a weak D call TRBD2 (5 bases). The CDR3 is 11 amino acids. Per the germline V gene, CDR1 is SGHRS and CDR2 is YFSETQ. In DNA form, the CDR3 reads TGCGCCAGCAGCTCGGGAAAGACCCAGTATTTC. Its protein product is CASSSGKTQYF.

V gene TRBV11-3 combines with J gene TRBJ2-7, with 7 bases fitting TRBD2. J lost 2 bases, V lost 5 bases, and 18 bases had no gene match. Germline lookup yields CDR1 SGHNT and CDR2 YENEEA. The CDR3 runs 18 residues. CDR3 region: CASSPTTGTKREAYEQYF. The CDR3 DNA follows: TGTGCCAGCAGCCCAACGACTGGGACTAAGAGGGAGGCCTACGAGCAGTACTTC.

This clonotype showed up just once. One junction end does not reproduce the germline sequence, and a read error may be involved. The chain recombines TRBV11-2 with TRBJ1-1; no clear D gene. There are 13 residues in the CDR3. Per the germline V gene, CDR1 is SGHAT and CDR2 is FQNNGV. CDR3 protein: CASSIERNTEACF. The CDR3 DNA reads TGTGCCAGCAGCATCGAGAGGAATACTGAAGCTTGCTTT.

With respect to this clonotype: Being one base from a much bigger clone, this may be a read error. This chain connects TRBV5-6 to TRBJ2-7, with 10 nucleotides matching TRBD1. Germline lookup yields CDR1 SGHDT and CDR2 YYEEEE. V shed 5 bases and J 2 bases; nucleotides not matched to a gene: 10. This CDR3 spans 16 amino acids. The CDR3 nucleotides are TGTGCCAGCAGTATTACCGGGACAGGGGAGGCCTACGAGCAGTACTTC. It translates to CASSITGTGEAYEQYF.

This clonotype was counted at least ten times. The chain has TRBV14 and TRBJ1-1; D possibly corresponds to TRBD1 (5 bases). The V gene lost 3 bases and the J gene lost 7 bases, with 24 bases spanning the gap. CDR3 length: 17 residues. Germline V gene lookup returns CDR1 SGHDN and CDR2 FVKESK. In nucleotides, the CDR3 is TGTGCCAGCAGCCACGAAGGGGTAGAGTTAGGTTATTTTGAAGCTTTCTTT. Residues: CASSHEGVELGYFEAFF.

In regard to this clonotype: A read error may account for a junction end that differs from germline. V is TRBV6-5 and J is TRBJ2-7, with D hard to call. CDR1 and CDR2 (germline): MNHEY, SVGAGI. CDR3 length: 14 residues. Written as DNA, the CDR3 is TGTGCCAGCAGGCCACGTCTAGGGTCCTATGAGCAGTACTTC. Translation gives CASRPRLGSYEQYF.

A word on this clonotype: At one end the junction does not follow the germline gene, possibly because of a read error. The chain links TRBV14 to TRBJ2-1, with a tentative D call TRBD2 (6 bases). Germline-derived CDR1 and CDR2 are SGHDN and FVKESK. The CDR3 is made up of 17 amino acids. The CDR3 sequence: CTSSHWGGGTVYNEQFF. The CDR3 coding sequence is TGTACCAGCAGCCACTGGGGCGGCGGGACGGTCTACAATGAGCAGTTCTTC.

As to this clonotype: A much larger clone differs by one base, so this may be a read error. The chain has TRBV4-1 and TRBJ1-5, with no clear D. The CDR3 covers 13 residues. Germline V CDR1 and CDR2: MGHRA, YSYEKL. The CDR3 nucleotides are TGCGCCGGCAGCTTATATAGCAATCAGCCCCAGCATTTT. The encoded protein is CAGSLYSNQPQHF.

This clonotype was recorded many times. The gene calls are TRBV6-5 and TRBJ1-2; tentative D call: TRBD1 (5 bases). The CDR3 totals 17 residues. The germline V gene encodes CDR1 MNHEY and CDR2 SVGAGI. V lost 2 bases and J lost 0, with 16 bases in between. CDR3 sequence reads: CASSYTRGEVSNYGYTF. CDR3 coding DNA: TGTGCCAGCAGTTACACCCGGGGGGAAGTTTCTAACTATGGCTACACCTTC.